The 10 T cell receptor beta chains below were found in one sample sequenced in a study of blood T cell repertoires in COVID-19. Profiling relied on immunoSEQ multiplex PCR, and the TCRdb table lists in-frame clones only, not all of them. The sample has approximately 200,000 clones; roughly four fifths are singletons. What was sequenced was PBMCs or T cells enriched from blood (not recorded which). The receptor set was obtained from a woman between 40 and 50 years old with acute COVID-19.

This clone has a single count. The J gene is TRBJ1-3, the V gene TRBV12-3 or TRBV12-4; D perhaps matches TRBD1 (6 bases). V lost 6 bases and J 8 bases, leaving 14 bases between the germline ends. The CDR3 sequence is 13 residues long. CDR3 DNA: TGTGCCAGCAGCAAACAGGGCTACGACACCATATATTTT. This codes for CASSKQGYDTIYF.

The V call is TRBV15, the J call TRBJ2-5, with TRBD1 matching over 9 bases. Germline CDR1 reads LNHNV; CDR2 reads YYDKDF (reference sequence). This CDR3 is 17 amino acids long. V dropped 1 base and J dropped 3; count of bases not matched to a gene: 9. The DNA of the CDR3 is TGTGCCACCAGCAGAGGCATTCCCTGGACAGGGGAAGAGACCCAGTACTTC. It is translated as CATSRGIPWTGEETQYF.

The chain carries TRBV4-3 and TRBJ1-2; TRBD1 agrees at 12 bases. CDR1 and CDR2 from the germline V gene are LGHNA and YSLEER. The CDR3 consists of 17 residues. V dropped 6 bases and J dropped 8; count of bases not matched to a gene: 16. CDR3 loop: CASSGRDRGHDWGGYTF. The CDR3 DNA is TGCGCCAGCAGTGGCCGGGACAGGGGGCACGATTGGGGCGGCTACACCTTC.

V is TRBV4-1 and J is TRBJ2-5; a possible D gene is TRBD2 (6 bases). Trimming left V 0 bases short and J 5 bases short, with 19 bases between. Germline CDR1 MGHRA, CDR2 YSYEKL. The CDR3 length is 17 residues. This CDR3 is CASSQDHPGTGVETQYF. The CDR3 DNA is TGCGCCAGCAGCCAAGATCACCCCGGGACTGGGGTGGAGACCCAGTACTTC.

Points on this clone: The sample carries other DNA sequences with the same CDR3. As DNA, the CDR3 is TGTGCCAGCAGCTTAGTGAGCGGGGGGGGTACAGATACGCAGTATTTT. Translation gives CASSLVSGGGTDTQYF. The chain uses TRBV7-2 and TRBJ2-3, with TRBD2 matching 10 bases. With V trimmed by 1 base and J by 3 bases, 4 bases remained unmatched. Germline CDR1 and CDR2: SGHTA and FQGNSA. The CDR3 is 16 residues long.

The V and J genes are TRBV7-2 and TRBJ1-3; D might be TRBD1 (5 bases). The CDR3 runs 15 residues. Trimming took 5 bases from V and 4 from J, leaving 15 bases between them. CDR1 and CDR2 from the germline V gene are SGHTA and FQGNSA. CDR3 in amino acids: CASSRQGTWGNTIYF. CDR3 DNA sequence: TGTGCCAGCAGCCGTCAAGGGACTTGGGGAAACACCATATATTTT.

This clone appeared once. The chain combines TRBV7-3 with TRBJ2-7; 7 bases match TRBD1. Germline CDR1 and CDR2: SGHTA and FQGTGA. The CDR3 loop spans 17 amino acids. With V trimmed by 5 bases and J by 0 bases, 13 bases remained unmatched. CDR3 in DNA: TGTGCCAGCAGCCTTTACCTCGGGACAGATTTCTCCTACGAGCAGTACTTC. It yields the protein CASSLYLGTDFSYEQYF.

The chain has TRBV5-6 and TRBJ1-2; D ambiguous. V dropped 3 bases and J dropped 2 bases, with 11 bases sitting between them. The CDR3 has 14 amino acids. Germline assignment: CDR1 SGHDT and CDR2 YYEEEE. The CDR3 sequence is CASSSQALNYGYTF. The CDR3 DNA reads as TGTGCCAGCAGCTCTCAGGCGCTAAACTATGGCTACACCTTC. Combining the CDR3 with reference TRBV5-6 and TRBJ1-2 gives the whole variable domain DAGVTQSPTHLIKTRGQQVTLRCSPKSGHDTVSWYQQALGQGPQFIFQYYEEEERQRGNFPDRFSGHQFPNYSSELNVNALLLGDSALYLCASSSQALNYGYTFGSGTRLTVV.

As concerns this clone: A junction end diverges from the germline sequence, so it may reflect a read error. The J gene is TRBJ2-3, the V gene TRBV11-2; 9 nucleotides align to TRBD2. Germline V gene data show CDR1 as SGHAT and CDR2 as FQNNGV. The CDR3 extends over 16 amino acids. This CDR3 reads CASCFGKRGGTDTQYF. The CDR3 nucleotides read TGTGCCAGCTGCTTTGGGAAGCGGGGGGGCACAGATACGCAGTATTTT.

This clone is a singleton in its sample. CDR3 nucleotide sequence: TGTGCCAGCAGCGTTGAGCGGGGGGGCGTCCTGGGTGAGCAGTTCTTC. This gives the protein CASSVERGGVLGEQFF. The chain is built from TRBV9 and TRBJ2-1; 10 nucleotides agree with TRBD2. CDR1 and CDR2 (germline): SGDLS, YYNGEE. The CDR3 is 16 amino acids. With V trimmed by 2 bases and J by 9 bases, 11 bases remained unmatched.